This T cell receptor (beta chain) was captured by sequencing in a study of T cell responses to AZD1222 COVID-19 vaccine. Overall study context: Second-dose recipients at about 4 or about 12 weeks were treated as one pooled group.

Whole-study findings and limits: White British donors predominated, females outnumbered males, and clonal diversity was possibly underestimated.

Generated by immunoSEQ multiplex PCR, the TCRdb table keeps only in-frame clones and is missing some. The table has 100,000 to 150,000 clones, more than 80% seen once. In regard to this clone: Its antigen remains unidentified.

The CDR3 is made up of 16 amino acids. Trimming removed 2 bases from V and 6 bases from J; junction bases left unmatched: 11. Germline V gives CDR1 MDHEN, CDR2 SYDVKM. This chain connects TRBV28 to TRBJ2-7, with 9 bases lining up with TRBD2. Specimen: peripheral blood, collected on day 0 of AZD1222 vaccination. The clonotype originates from an adult in good health. The CDR3 bases are TGTGCCAGCAGTTTAACAGCGGGGGGAGCAAGGGGCGAGCAGTACTTC. This translates into CASSLTAGGARGEQYF.